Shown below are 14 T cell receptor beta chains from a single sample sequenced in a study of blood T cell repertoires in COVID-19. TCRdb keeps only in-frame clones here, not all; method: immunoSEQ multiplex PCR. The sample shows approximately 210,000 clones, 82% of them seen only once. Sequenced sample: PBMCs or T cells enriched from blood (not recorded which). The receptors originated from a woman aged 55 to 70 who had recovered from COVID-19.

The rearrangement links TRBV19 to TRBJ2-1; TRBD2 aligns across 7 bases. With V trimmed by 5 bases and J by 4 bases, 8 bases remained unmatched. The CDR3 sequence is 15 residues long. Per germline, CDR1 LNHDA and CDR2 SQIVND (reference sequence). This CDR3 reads CASSPQRGFYNEQFF. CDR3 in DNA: TGTGCCAGTAGTCCCCAGCGGGGATTTTACAATGAGCAGTTCTTC.

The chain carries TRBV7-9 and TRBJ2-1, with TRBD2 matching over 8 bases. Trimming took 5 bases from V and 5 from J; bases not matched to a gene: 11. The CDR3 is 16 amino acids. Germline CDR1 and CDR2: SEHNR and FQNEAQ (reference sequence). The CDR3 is CASSHSERESHNEQFF. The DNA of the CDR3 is TGTGCCAGCAGCCACTCAGAGCGGGAGTCCCACAATGAGCAGTTCTTC.

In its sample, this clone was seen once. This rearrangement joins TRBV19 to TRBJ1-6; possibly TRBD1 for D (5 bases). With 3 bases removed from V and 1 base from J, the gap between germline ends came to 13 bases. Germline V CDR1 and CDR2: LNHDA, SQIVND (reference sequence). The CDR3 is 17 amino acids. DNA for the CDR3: TGTGCCAGTAGTATTAACGGGGGGTCGTCCTATAATTCACCCCTCCACTTT. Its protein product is CASSINGGSSYNSPLHF.

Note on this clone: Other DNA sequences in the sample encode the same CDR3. The CDR3 reads CASSYLGQGNQPQHF. The CDR3 nucleotides read TGTGCCAGCAGTTACTTGGGACAGGGTAATCAGCCCCAGCATTTT. The chain carries TRBV6-2 or TRBV6-3 and TRBJ1-5; 9 bases line up with TRBD1. V was clipped by 1 base and J by 4 bases; unmatched bases: 2. The CDR3 has 15 amino acids. Germline CDR1 is MNHEY and CDR2 is SVGEGT.

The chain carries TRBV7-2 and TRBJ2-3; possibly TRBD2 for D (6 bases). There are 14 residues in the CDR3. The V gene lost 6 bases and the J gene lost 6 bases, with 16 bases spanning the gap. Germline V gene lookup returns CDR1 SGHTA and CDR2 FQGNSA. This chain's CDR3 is CASRMGTPTDTQYF. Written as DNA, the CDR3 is TGTGCCAGCAGAATGGGGACTCCGACGGATACGCAGTATTTT. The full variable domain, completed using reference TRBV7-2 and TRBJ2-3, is GAGVSQSPSNKVTEKGKDVELRCDPISGHTALYWYRQSLGQGLEFLIYFQGNSAPDKSGLPSDRFSAERTGGSVSTLTIQRTQQEDSAVYLCASRMGTPTDTQYFGPGTRLTVL.

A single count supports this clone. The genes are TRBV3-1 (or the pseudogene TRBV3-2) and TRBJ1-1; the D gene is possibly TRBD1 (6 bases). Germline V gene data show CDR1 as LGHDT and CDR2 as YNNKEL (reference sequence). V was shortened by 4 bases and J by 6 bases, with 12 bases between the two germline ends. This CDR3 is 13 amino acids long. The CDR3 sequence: CASSLGGYPEAFF. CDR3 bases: TGTGCCAGCAGCCTAGGGGGTTACCCTGAAGCTTTCTTT.

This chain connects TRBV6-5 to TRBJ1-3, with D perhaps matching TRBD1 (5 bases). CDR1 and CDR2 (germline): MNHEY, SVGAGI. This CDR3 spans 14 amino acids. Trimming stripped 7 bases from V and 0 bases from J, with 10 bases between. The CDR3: CASKSGISGNTIYF. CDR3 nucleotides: TGTGCCAGCAAATCAGGGATCTCTGGAAACACCATATATTTT.

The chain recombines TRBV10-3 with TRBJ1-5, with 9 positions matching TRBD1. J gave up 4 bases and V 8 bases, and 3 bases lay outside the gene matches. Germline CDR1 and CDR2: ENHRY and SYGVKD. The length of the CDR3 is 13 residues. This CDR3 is CAIQQGANQPQHF. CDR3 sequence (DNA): TGTGCCATCCAACAGGGGGCGAATCAGCCCCAGCATTTT.

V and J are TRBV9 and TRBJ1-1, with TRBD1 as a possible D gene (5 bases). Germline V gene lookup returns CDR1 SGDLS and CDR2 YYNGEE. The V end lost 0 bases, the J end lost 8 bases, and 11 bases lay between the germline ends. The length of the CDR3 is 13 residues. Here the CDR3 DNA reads TGTGCCAGCAGCGTAGAAGGTTGGACAGAAGCTTTCTTT. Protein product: CASSVEGWTEAFF. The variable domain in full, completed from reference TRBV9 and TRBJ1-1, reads DSGVTQTPKHLITATGQRVTLRCSPRSGDLSVYWYQQSLDQGLQFLIQYYNGEERAKGNILERFSAQQFPDLHSELNLSSLELGDSALYFCASSVEGWTEAFFGQGTRLTVV.

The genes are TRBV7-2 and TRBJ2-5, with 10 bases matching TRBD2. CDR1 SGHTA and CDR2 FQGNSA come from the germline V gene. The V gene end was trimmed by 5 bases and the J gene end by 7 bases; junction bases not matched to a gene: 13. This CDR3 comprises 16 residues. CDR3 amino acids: CASSPWASGSPRTQYF. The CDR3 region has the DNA TGTGCCAGCAGCCCTTGGGCTAGCGGGAGCCCCCGGACCCAGTACTTC.

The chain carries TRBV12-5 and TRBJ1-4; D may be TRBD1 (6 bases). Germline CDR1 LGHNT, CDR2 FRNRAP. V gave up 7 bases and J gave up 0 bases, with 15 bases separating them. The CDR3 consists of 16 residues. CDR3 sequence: CASAINPGATNEKLFF. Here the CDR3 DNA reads TGTGCTAGTGCCATTAACCCAGGGGCAACTAATGAAAAACTGTTTTTT.

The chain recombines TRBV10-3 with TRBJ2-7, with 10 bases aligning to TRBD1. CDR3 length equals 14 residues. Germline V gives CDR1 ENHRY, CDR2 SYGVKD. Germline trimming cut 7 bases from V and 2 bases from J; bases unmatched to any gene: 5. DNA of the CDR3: TGTGCCATCACGTCGGACAGGGGGACCTACGAGCAGTACTTC. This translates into CAITSDRGTYEQYF.

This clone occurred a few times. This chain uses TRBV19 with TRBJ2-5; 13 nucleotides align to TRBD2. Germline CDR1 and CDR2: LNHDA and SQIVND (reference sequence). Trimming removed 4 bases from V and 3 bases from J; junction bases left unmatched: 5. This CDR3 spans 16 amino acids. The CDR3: CASSNGLAGEEETQYF. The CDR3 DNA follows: TGTGCCAGTAGTAATGGACTAGCGGGAGAAGAAGAGACCCAGTACTTC.

The CDR3 DNA follows: TGTGCCAGCTCACCCCGGACAGGGAGGGACTATGGCTACACCTTC. It yields the protein CASSPRTGRDYGYTF. J is TRBJ1-2 and V is TRBV18, with 8 bases fitting TRBD1. V gave up 3 bases and J gave up 3 bases; unmatched junction bases: 6. The CDR3 spans 15 residues. Germline CDR1 is KGHSH and CDR2 is LQKENI. The whole variable domain, remainder taken from reference TRBV18 and TRBJ1-2, is NAGVMQNPRHLVRRRGQEARLRCSPMKGHSHVYWYRQLPEEGLKFMVYLQKENIIDESGMPKERFSAEFPKEGPSILRIQQVVRGDSAAYFCASSPRTGRDYGYTFGSGTRLTVV.